Sequencing of this T cell receptor (beta chain) was carried out in a study of blood T cell repertoires in COVID-19. Study-wide context: Sites in the United States, Italy and Spain provided acute and convalescent COVID-19 samples. T cells, B-cell-depleted T cells, or PBMCs supplied cDNA or gDNA.

As processed by the authors: It was from reference gene primer amplification that nucleated cell counts were estimated. TCRdb's copy holds only in-frame clones and misses some; the assay was immunoSEQ multiplex PCR. The DNA gave D and trimming, while V, J and clone size come from that table. The profile shows around 230,000 clones, just under 85% of them singletons. Losses at the gene ends were 4 bases for V and 8 bases for J; bases not matched to a gene: 10. This CDR3 contains 15 residues. Germline values: CDR1 MNHEY, CDR2 SVGAGI. This chain connects TRBV6-5 to TRBJ1-2, with TRBD1 matching 10 bases. The sequence was collected from an elderly woman with acute or convalescent COVID-19. The sequencing input was peripheral blood. CDR3 sequence reads: CASSFRDRGRSGYTF. In DNA form, the CDR3 reads TGTGCCAGCAGTTTTCGAGACAGGGGGCGGTCCGGCTACACCTTC.